This T cell receptor beta chain stems from a study of CD8+CD57+ T cells in acquired aplastic anemia. Study at large: Sorted CD4+ and CD8+ cell DNA averaged 3.2 ug.

Study results and limitations: For CD8+ Simpson's diversity, patients and controls showed no significant difference. Patients and controls had in common 25 to 30 CD8+ CDR3 sequences.

V lost 6 bases, J lost 4 bases, and 12 bases lay in between. The CDR3 is made up of 14 amino acids. In germline, CDR1 is LGHNT, CDR2 FRNRAP. Using genomic DNA as the template, TCR beta VDJ and CDR3 profiling was carried out. TCRdb fed the reads into MiXCR, producing one record per CDR3 protein. Of about 170,000 distinct CDR3 sequences in the sample, around half were seen once. About this clonotype itself: Its antigen is currently unknown.

Patients sequenced had flow cytometry evidence of CD8+CD57+ cell expansion. Diagnosis of severe acquired aplastic anemia applied to all patients. The genes are TRBV12-5 and TRBJ1-4; D not resolved. The sequencing input was sorted CD4+, CD8+, or CD8+CD57+ T cells (not recorded which) from PBMCs. The receptor was isolated from a human donor with aplastic anemia. The CDR3 loop reads CASGGRSVNEKLFF. In DNA form, the CDR3 reads TGTGCTAGTGGGGGGAGGTCCGTTAATGAAAAACTGTTTTTT.